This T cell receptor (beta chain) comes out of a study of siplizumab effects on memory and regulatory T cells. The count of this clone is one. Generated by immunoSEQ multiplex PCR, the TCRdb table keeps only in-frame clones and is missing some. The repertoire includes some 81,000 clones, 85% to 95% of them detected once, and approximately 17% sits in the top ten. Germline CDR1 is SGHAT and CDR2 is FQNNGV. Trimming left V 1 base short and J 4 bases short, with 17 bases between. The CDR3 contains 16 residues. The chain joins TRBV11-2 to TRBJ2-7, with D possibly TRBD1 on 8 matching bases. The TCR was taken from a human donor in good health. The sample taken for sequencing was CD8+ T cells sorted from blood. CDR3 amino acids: CASSLGRNRGGYEQYF. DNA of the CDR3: TGTGCCAGCAGCTTAGGGAGAAACAGGGGGGGGTACGAGCAGTACTTC. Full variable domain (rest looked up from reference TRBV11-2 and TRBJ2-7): EAGVAQSPRYKIIEKRQSVAFWCNPISGHATLYWYQQILGQGPKLLIQFQNNGVVDDSQLPKDRFSAERLKGVDSTLKIQPAKLEDSAVYLCASSLGRNRGGYEQYFGPGTRLTVT.